The 29 T cell receptor beta chains below were found in one sample sequenced in a study of OX40 agonist ivuxolimab in advanced cancers. The method was immunoSEQ multiplex PCR; TCRdb's version includes in-frame clones alone and lacks a portion of them. The table has 70,000 to 90,000 clones, about 84% seen once. The specimen comprised CD4+ or CD8+ T cells sorted from blood, sampled in a trial of the OX40 agonist ivuxolimab. The receptor source for this set is an adult with an advanced solid tumor such as melanoma, head and neck, liver or kidney cancer.

The rearrangement joins TRBV19 to TRBJ1-2; no firm D call. The CDR3 is 14 residues long. From germline, CDR1 is LNHDA and CDR2 SQIVND (reference sequence). The V gene lost 7 bases and the J gene lost 4 bases, with 16 bases spanning the gap. The CDR3 is CASISINSFYGYTF. In nucleotides, the CDR3 is TGTGCCAGTATTTCAATCAACAGCTTCTATGGCTACACCTTC.

J is TRBJ2-5 and V is TRBV6-5; 8 nucleotides match TRBD1. V trimming: 6 bases; J trimming: 8 bases; junction bases outside the gene matches: 8. Looked up from germline, CDR1 is MNHEY and CDR2 is SVGAGI. This CDR3 comprises 13 residues. The CDR3 sequence: CASRSTGDLTQYF. CDR3 bases: TGTGCCAGCAGGTCGACAGGGGACCTCACCCAGTACTTC.

The J gene is TRBJ1-4, the V gene TRBV5-4; D unresolved. This CDR3 has 12 amino acids. Germline V CDR1 and CDR2: SGHNT, YYREEE (reference sequence). V lost 7 bases and J 6 bases, leaving 10 bases between the germline ends. CDR3 nucleotides: TGTGCCAGCGGTAGGGCGGATGAAAAACTGTTTTTT. Amino acids: CASGRADEKLFF.

The CDR3 is CAWSVASRTYNEQFF. In nucleotides, the CDR3 is TGTGCCTGGAGTGTTGCTAGCAGAACCTACAATGAGCAGTTCTTC. The chain links TRBV30 to TRBJ2-1, with D possibly being TRBD2 (5 bases). This CDR3 spans 15 amino acids. Deletions cut 0 bases from V and 2 bases from J, with 11 bases between. Germline V lookup: CDR1 GTSNPN, CDR2 SVGIG (reference sequence).

The chain recombines TRBV5-1 with TRBJ1-5; 7 positions agree with TRBD1. The ends lost 5 bases at V and 5 bases at J; junction bases unmatched: 4. The CDR3 has 13 amino acids. CDR1 and CDR2 from the germline V gene are SGHRS and YFSETQ. This CDR3 reads CASRQDRDQPQHF. DNA for the CDR3: TGCGCCAGCAGACAAGACAGGGATCAGCCCCAGCATTTT.

The J gene is TRBJ1-5, the V gene TRBV27; D ambiguous. The germline V gene encodes CDR1 MNHEY and CDR2 SMNVEV (reference sequence). The CDR3 runs 15 residues. V lost 6 bases and J lost 2, with 14 bases in between. The CDR3, as DNA: TGTGCCAGCAGCCGTTGGGGTGGTGGCAATCAGCCCCAGCATTTT. Its translation is CASSRWGGGNQPQHF.

The V gene is TRBV5-1, the J gene TRBJ2-7; possibly TRBD1 or TRBD2 for D (5 bases each). V was trimmed by 2 bases and J by 6 bases, leaving 15 bases between them. CDR3 length: 14 residues. The germline V gene encodes CDR1 SGHRS and CDR2 YFSETQ. The CDR3 nucleotides read TGCGCCAGCAGCTTTGATGTAGCAGGGACCGAGCAGTACTTC. Residues: CASSFDVAGTEQYF. Supplemented by reference TRBV5-1 and TRBJ2-7, the full variable domain reads KAGVTQTPRYLIKTRGQQVTLSCSPISGHRSVSWYQQTPGQGLQFLFEYFSETQRNKGNFPGRFSGRQFSNSRSEMNVSTLELGDSALYLCASSFDVAGTEQYFGPGTRLTVT.

This clone has just a few counts. The CDR3 DNA sequence: TGTGCCAGCAGCTTGGATGGGACTGAAGCTTTCTTT. Its translation: CASSLDGTEAFF. V is TRBV5-6 and J is TRBJ1-1; D is ambiguous. CDR1 is SGHDT, CDR2 YYEEEE, per germline. V was shortened by 0 bases and J by 5 bases, with 5 bases between the two germline ends. This CDR3 region has 12 residues.

The chain links TRBV27 to TRBJ1-1; D perhaps matches TRBD1 (5 bases). V gave up 6 bases and J gave up 6 bases, with 20 bases separating them. Looked up from germline, CDR1 is MNHEY and CDR2 is SMNVEV (reference sequence). This CDR3 is built from 15 residues. Here the CDR3 DNA reads TGTGCCAGCAGCCCAGGACCCCAGGGTCGCCCTGAAGCTTTCTTT. Its translation: CASSPGPQGRPEAFF.

This clone has only a few counts. The gene calls are TRBV7-2 and TRBJ2-3, with 7 bases that match TRBD2. Per the germline V gene, CDR1 is SGHTA and CDR2 is FQGNSA. The CDR3 length is 13 residues. J was trimmed by 5 bases and V by 3 bases; bases with no gene match: 2. The CDR3 protein is CASSFAGEDTQYF. The CDR3 DNA is TGTGCCAGCAGCTTCGCGGGAGAAGATACGCAGTATTTT.

The J gene is TRBJ1-1, the V gene TRBV14; 12 bases align to TRBD1. After removal of 5 bases from V and 8 bases from J, the junction contained 6 bases not matched to a gene. The germline gives CDR1 SGHDN, CDR2 FVKESK. The CDR3 has 14 residues. CDR3 loop: CASSWGQGALEAFF. The CDR3, as DNA: TGTGCCAGCAGCTGGGGACAGGGGGCATTGGAAGCTTTCTTT.

The rearrangement uses TRBV4-2 and TRBJ1-5; TRBD1 matches at 7 bases. V was clipped by 2 bases and J by 4 bases; unmatched bases: 14. Germline CDR1 and CDR2: LGHNA and YNFKEQ. There are 18 residues in the CDR3. The CDR3 DNA sequence: TGTGCCAGCAGCCAATCGCCCACTTCGGACAGGCGGAATCAGCCCCAGCATTTT. Translated, it gives CASSQSPTSDRRNQPQHF.

The chain couples TRBV6-1 to TRBJ2-1; 10 bases are shared with TRBD2. This CDR3 region has 15 residues. The germline gives CDR1 MNHNS, CDR2 SASEGT. V was pared by 5 bases and J by 5 bases, with 6 bases of the junction left unmatched. The CDR3 nucleotides read TGTGCCAGCAGTCAGCGGGGGGGCCGGAACAATGAGCAGTTCTTC. Its translation is CASSQRGGRNNEQFF.

This clone was seen once. The chain combines TRBV11-3 with TRBJ1-2; D ambiguous. Per germline, CDR1 SGHNT and CDR2 YENEEA. V lost 5 bases to trimming and J lost 2 bases, with 18 bases between them. The CDR3 is 16 residues long. The CDR3 bases are TGTGCCAGCAGCGCACAGTCTGGCAGGCTCAACTATGGCTACACCTTC. Its protein is CASSAQSGRLNYGYTF.

This chain uses TRBV6-5 with TRBJ1-1; D uncertain. The germline V gene encodes CDR1 MNHEY and CDR2 SVGAGI. This CDR3 comprises 15 residues. The germline V and J ends were trimmed by 2 bases and 1 base, with 11 bases remaining between them. The DNA for the CDR3 is TGTGCCAGCAGTTACATAGGGAGGGAGAACACTGAAGCTTTCTTT. Its protein is CASSYIGRENTEAFF.

The chain recombines TRBV7-2 with TRBJ2-1; D perhaps matches TRBD2 (6 bases). V lost 5 bases to trimming and J lost 4 bases, with 18 bases between them. The CDR3 sequence is 16 residues long. The germline V gene has CDR1 SGHTA and CDR2 FQGNSA. In nucleotides, the CDR3 is TGTGCCAGCAGCCTCTGGTGGGCGGGATCATACAATGAGCAGTTCTTC. It translates to CASSLWWAGSYNEQFF.

The rearrangement links TRBV9 to TRBJ2-1; 9 nucleotides line up with TRBD2. CDR3 length: 14 residues. The germline V gene has CDR1 SGDLS and CDR2 YYNGEE. Germline trimming cut 3 bases from V and 7 bases from J; bases unmatched to any gene: 5. Written as DNA, the CDR3 is TGTGCCAGCAGCGCTCTAGCGGGATCTAATGAGCAGTTCTTC. Translation gives CASSALAGSNEQFF. The entire variable domain, with the rest obtained from reference TRBV9 and TRBJ2-1, is as follows: DSGVTQTPKHLITATGQRVTLRCSPRSGDLSVYWYQQSLDQGLQFLIQYYNGEERAKGNILERFSAQQFPDLHSELNLSSLELGDSALYFCASSALAGSNEQFFGPGTRLTVL.

This chain joins TRBV9 and TRBJ2-2; 7 nucleotides agree with TRBD2. CDR3 length: 16 amino acids. After removal of 3 bases from V and 3 bases from J, the junction contained 8 bases not matched to a gene. Per the germline V gene, CDR1 is SGDLS and CDR2 is YYNGEE. The CDR3 bases are TGTGCCAGCAGCGGGTGGGAGGGCCCGGACACCGGGGAGCTGTTTTTT. Its translation is CASSGWEGPDTGELFF.

This chain uses TRBV4-3 with TRBJ2-4; D unresolved. The V end was cut by 0 bases, the J end by 0 bases, with 9 bases between. Germline V gives CDR1 LGHNA, CDR2 YSLEER. This CDR3 comprises 16 residues. The CDR3 DNA reads as TGCGCCAGCAGCCAAGATTTTAGGATAGCCAAAAACATTCAGTACTTC. It specifies CASSQDFRIAKNIQYF.

This clone was seen only once. The gene calls are TRBV4-2 and TRBJ1-4; D gene uncertain. Looked up from germline, CDR1 is LGHNA and CDR2 is YNFKEQ. The V and J ends lost 0 bases and 7 bases respectively, with 3 bases between them. The length of the CDR3 is 12 residues. The CDR3 DNA sequence: TGTGCCAGCAGCCAAGACAGTGAAAAACTGTTTTTT. This sequence encodes CASSQDSEKLFF.

The chain recombines TRBV25-1 with TRBJ1-4; D not resolved. There are 13 residues in the CDR3. Trimming shortened V by 5 bases and J by 7 bases, and 11 bases separated the two germline ends. The V gene's germline CDR1 is MGHDK and CDR2 SYGVNS. The CDR3 sequence is CASSQPGGEKLFF. CDR3 DNA: TGTGCCAGCAGTCAACCGGGTGGTGAAAAACTGTTTTTT.

V and J are TRBV19 and TRBJ2-2, with D perhaps matching TRBD2 (6 bases). Germline values: CDR1 LNHDA, CDR2 SQIVND (reference sequence). This CDR3 has 15 residues. The V end was cut by 7 bases, the J end by 4 bases, with 16 bases between. CDR3 nucleotides: TGTGCCAGTAAAACAAGCTCCGGGGGCACCGGGGAGCTGTTTTTT. As protein: CASKTSSGGTGELFF.

The rearrangement uses TRBV14 and TRBJ2-6; tentative D call: TRBD2 (6 bases). Germline lookup yields CDR1 SGHDN and CDR2 FVKESK. The CDR3 extends over 14 amino acids. Trimming shortened V by 4 bases and J by 4 bases, and 8 bases separated the two germline ends. CDR3 nucleotides: TGTGCCAGCAGCCCCCGGGAGGGGGCCAACGTCCTGACTTTC. This codes for CASSPREGANVLTF.

The V gene is TRBV5-1, the J gene TRBJ2-6; 8 nucleotides match TRBD1. Germline CDR1 is SGHRS and CDR2 is YFSETQ. This CDR3 is 17 amino acids long. The trim removed 4 bases at V and 1 base at J, leaving 7 bases unmatched. The CDR3 DNA is TGCGCCAGCAGCGGCGGGACAGGTCCTTCTGGGGCCAACGTCCTGACTTTC. Protein: CASSGGTGPSGANVLTF.

This clone occurred once. The genes are TRBV5-1 and TRBJ1-4; 8 positions agree with TRBD1. The V and J ends lost 5 bases and 8 bases, in that order; junction bases with no gene match: 5. Germline assignment: CDR1 SGHRS and CDR2 YFSETQ. The CDR3 consists of 13 residues. CDR3 nucleotides: TGCGCCAGCAGTCAGGGGGCAGGGGAAAAACTGTTTTTT. This encodes CASSQGAGEKLFF.

The J gene is TRBJ1-4, the V gene TRBV19, with D unclear. The V end was cut by 10 bases, the J end by 7 bases, with 19 bases between. Germline lookup yields CDR1 LNHDA and CDR2 SQIVND (reference sequence). The length of the CDR3 is 14 residues. The CDR3 DNA reads as TGTGCCACACGGGGTACACCAAACCCTGAAAAACTGTTTTTT. Amino acid sequence: CATRGTPNPEKLFF.

The rearrangement joins TRBV19 to TRBJ1-1; 7 bases agree with TRBD1. Trimming took 5 bases from V and 7 from J; bases not matched to a gene: 13. CDR1 and CDR2 from the germline V gene are LNHDA and SQIVND (reference sequence). CDR3 length equals 15 residues. The CDR3 protein is CASSPLPPGQHEAFF. The CDR3 DNA reads TGTGCCAGTAGTCCCCTCCCTCCGGGACAGCATGAAGCTTTCTTT.

The chain carries TRBV5-1 and TRBJ2-3; 8 bases are shared with TRBD2. This CDR3 is 16 amino acids long. The ends lost 3 bases at V and 1 base at J; junction bases unmatched: 7. Germline assignment: CDR1 SGHRS and CDR2 YFSETQ. The CDR3 sequence: CASSSGLAAGTDTQYF. The CDR3 region has the DNA TGCGCCAGCAGCTCAGGACTAGCCGCGGGCACAGATACGCAGTATTTT. The complete variable domain, with remaining parts taken from reference TRBV5-1 and TRBJ2-3, reads KAGVTQTPRYLIKTRGQQVTLSCSPISGHRSVSWYQQTPGQGLQFLFEYFSETQRNKGNFPGRFSGRQFSNSRSEMNVSTLELGDSALYLCASSSGLAAGTDTQYFGPGTRLTVL.

This clone was detected once. The genes are TRBV27 and TRBJ1-1; possible D gene TRBD1, 6 bases. CDR3 length equals 19 residues. V was pared by 1 base and J by 0 bases, with 21 bases between. Per germline, CDR1 MNHEY and CDR2 SMNVEV (reference sequence). CDR3 loop: CASSLYNVWGGEMNTEAFF. DNA of the CDR3: TGTGCCAGCAGTTTATATAATGTTTGGGGGGGCGAGATGAACACTGAAGCTTTCTTT.